This TCR beta chain appears in the sequencing data of a study of shared clonotypes between healthy human individuals. The sample holds a few counts of this clone. Its antigen is currently unknown. CDR3 length: 14 residues. Germline V CDR1 and CDR2: MDHEN, SYDVKM. Trimming pared 8 bases from V and 0 bases from J, leaving 11 bases between. At a deep level, the assay was run. The data were produced by immunoSEQ multiplex PCR, yet TCRdb's version contains in-frame clones alone and is incomplete. The sample lists about 2.4 million clones, more than 80% occurring once. Overall study results and limits: Rarefaction gave evidence that sorted-subset sequencing remained incomplete despite large depth. The generation probabilities recorded for non-shared clonotypes fell below those of clonotypes shared by all four donors. Larger richness was generally estimated for naive than memory subsets.

Material for sequencing was naive CD4+ T cells sorted from blood. The subset is: CD45RA+ positively selected. The chain links TRBV28 to TRBJ1-3; D is perhaps TRBD1 (6 bases). This clonotype was obtained from a man between 18 and 29 years old in good health. CDR3 in amino acids: CASSDSRSGNTIYF. The CDR3 nucleotides are TGTGCCAGCTCGGACAGTCGCTCTGGAAACACCATATATTTT.